Listed here are 27 T cell receptor beta chains from one sample, sequenced in a study of neurological immune-mediated disorders. Documented time point: longitudinal time-point 1 (baseline). MiXCR, run by TCRdb on the 5' RACE reads, gives a single entry per CDR3 protein. This sample has 55,000 to 75,000 distinct CDR3 sequences; roughly an eighth occur once, and the top ten carry under 5.5%. Sequenced: PBMCs. These receptors were obtained from a female donor with HTLV-1-associated myelopathy (HAM/TSP).

In this sample, this clonotype turned up once. This may be a read error, as it is one base from a much larger clone. The chain recombines TRBV14 with TRBJ2-7; weak D call: TRBD2 (6 bases). Trimming shortened V by 5 bases and J by 12 bases, and 17 bases separated the two germline ends. The CDR3 has 12 residues. Germline V gene lookup returns CDR1 SGHDN and CDR2 FVKESK. The CDR3 coding sequence is TGTGCCAGCAGCTTCCCGGGGGAGAATTCGTACTTC. This codes for CASSFPGENSYF.

This clonotype was counted ten times or more. The rearrangement uses TRBV6-5 and TRBJ1-2, with 10 bases that match TRBD1. Trimming at V came to 1 base and at J to 0 bases, leaving 8 bases not matched to a gene. Germline V gene data show CDR1 as MNHEY and CDR2 as SVGAGI. The CDR3 is 18 amino acids. The CDR3 sequence: CASSYYQDRGMSNYGYTF. CDR3 sequence (DNA): TGTGCCAGCAGTTACTACCAGGACAGGGGGATGTCTAACTATGGCTACACCTTC.

The chain employs TRBV19 and TRBJ2-1; 8 bases fit TRBD2. Germline values: CDR1 LNHDA, CDR2 SQIVND (reference sequence). This CDR3 is built from 16 residues. The trim removed 7 bases at V and 4 bases at J, leaving 12 bases unmatched. CDR3 in amino acids: CASTVELADQYNEQFF. The CDR3 region has the DNA TGTGCCAGTACCGTCGAACTAGCGGACCAATACAATGAGCAGTTCTTC.

Ten or more counts support this clonotype. The chain carries TRBV5-6 and TRBJ1-2; D remains ambiguous. In germline, CDR1 is SGHDT, CDR2 YYEEEE. V lost 0 bases to trimming and J lost 4 bases, with 10 bases between them. This CDR3 region has 14 residues. The CDR3 coding sequence is TGTGCCAGCAGCTTGGTAGCGTCCGGCTATGGCTACACCTTC. This gives the protein CASSLVASGYGYTF.

This chain joins TRBV24-1 and TRBJ2-2, with TRBD2 identical over 14 bases. Losses at the gene ends were 9 bases for V and 1 base for J; bases not matched to a gene: 3. This CDR3 has 16 amino acids. The germline V gene has CDR1 KGHDR and CDR2 SFDVKD. CDR3 residues: CATRGTSGGNTGELFF. CDR3 nucleotides: TGTGCCACCCGAGGGACTAGCGGGGGGAACACCGGGGAGCTGTTTTTT.

This clonotype showed up many times. V is TRBV7-7 and J is TRBJ2-3; D may be TRBD2 (6 bases). V shed 5 bases and J shed 8 bases, with 14 bases lying between them. The germline CDR1 and CDR2 sequences are SSHAT and FNYEAQ (reference sequence). The CDR3 loop spans 13 amino acids. CDR3: CASSQTLGGTQYF. The CDR3 bases are TGTGCCAGCAGCCAAACTTTGGGGGGTACGCAGTATTTT.

This clonotype was detected ten times or more. The CDR3 DNA is TGTGCCAGCAGCTTCCAGACCCCCCTCTATGGCTACACCTTC. This gives the protein CASSFQTPLYGYTF. The chain uses TRBV11-2 and TRBJ1-2; D remains ambiguous. There are 14 residues in the CDR3. Trimming stripped 3 bases from V and 4 bases from J, with 12 bases between. CDR1 and CDR2 (germline): SGHAT, FQNNGV.

There are many counts of this clonotype. CDR3 nucleotides: TGTGCCAGCAGTTTAAGACAAGAGCAGTACTTC. It translates to CASSLRQEQYF. The V and J genes are TRBV12-3 or TRBV12-4 and TRBJ2-7; D is undetermined. V lost 2 bases to trimming and J lost 7 bases, with 6 bases between them. This CDR3 has 11 amino acids.

This clonotype was detected ten times or more. The rearrangement uses TRBV20-1 and TRBJ2-1; no reliable D call. Between the trimmed V and J ends, which lost 3 bases and 6 bases, there was a span of 9 bases. Germline assignment: CDR1 DFQATT and CDR2 SNEGSKA (reference sequence). This CDR3 is 12 amino acids long. The CDR3 DNA reads as TGCAGTGCTAGGAGACTGAGCAATGAGCAGTTCTTC. Translation: CSARRLSNEQFF.

The V and J genes are TRBV2 and TRBJ2-1, with TRBD1 matching 9 bases. Trimming at V came to 4 bases and at J to 5 bases, leaving 3 bases not matched to a gene. The V gene's germline CDR1 is SNHLY and CDR2 FYNNEI. The CDR3 sequence is 14 residues long. The CDR3 DNA sequence: TGTGCCAGCAGTGGGGACAGGGCCCACAATGAGCAGTTCTTC. This encodes CASSGDRAHNEQFF.

The V call is TRBV7-2, the J call TRBJ2-7; TRBD1 aligns across 10 bases. CDR3 length: 15 amino acids. The ends lost 5 bases at V and 7 bases at J; junction bases unmatched: 11. Germline CDR1 is SGHTA and CDR2 is FQGNSA. The CDR3 sequence: CASSQSGTGDDEQYF. The CDR3 DNA reads TGTGCCAGCAGCCAATCCGGGACAGGGGATGATGAGCAGTACTTC.

This clonotype was seen at least ten times. The gene calls are TRBV28 and TRBJ2-7; TRBD2 agrees at 12 bases. Per the germline V gene, CDR1 is MDHEN and CDR2 is SYDVKM. The CDR3 is 16 amino acids. J lost 6 bases, V lost 6 bases, and 12 bases had no gene match. For the CDR3, the DNA is TGTGCCAGCAGGAATGGACTAGCGGGGCCGTCGGGCGAGCAGTACTTC. This encodes CASRNGLAGPSGEQYF.

At least ten counts were recorded for this clonotype. The V call is TRBV20-1, the J call TRBJ2-1; D may be TRBD1 or TRBD2 (5 bases each). Germline V gives CDR1 DFQATT, CDR2 SNEGSKA (reference sequence). With 1 base removed from V and 7 bases from J, the gap between germline ends came to 23 bases. The CDR3 is made up of 17 amino acids. The CDR3 reads CSARAPFGREGDNEQFF. Here the CDR3 DNA reads TGCAGTGCTAGAGCCCCGTTTGGCCGGGAAGGGGATAATGAGCAGTTCTTC.

V is TRBV9 and J is TRBJ2-1; a possible D gene is TRBD2 (6 bases). The CDR3 extends over 18 amino acids. Germline V CDR1 and CDR2: SGDLS, YYNGEE. V lost 0 bases and J lost 4, with 20 bases in between. The CDR3 loop is CASSVGGLAGLAYNEQFF. In nucleotides, the CDR3 is TGTGCCAGCAGCGTAGGTGGGTTGGCGGGACTGGCGTACAATGAGCAGTTCTTC.

CDR3 in amino acids: CASSYRGSGGPYEQYF. The DNA of the CDR3 is TGTGCCAGCAGCTACCGGGGTAGCGGGGGTCCCTACGAGCAGTACTTC. This sequence joins TRBV7-2 and TRBJ2-7; TRBD2 matches at 9 bases. Germline assignment: CDR1 SGHTA and CDR2 FQGNSA. The CDR3 covers 16 residues. The V gene end was trimmed by 4 bases and the J gene end by 2 bases; junction bases not matched to a gene: 9.

The CDR3 DNA is TGTGCCAGCAGGTGGGGTTGGAGGGGGGAAGATACGCAGTATTTT. Amino acid sequence: CASRWGWRGEDTQYF. The chain recombines TRBV6-6 with TRBJ2-3, with D possibly called TRBD1 or TRBD2 (6 bases each). Trimming removed 6 bases from V and 5 bases from J, with 18 bases in between. This CDR3 comprises 15 residues. Germline V gene lookup returns CDR1 MNHNY and CDR2 SVGAGI (reference sequence).

The chain joins TRBV6-5 to TRBJ2-6; D uncertain. The germline V gene encodes CDR1 MNHEY and CDR2 SVGAGI. Trimming cost V 2 bases and J 0 bases, with 11 bases left between them. The CDR3 is made up of 17 amino acids. Here the CDR3 DNA reads TGTGCCAGCAGTTACCGTAGTGTACTCTCTGGGGCCAACGTCCTGACTTTC. Translating gives CASSYRSVLSGANVLTF.

The sample holds many counts of this clonotype. The chain is built from TRBV4-1 and TRBJ1-1, with no clear D. Trimming took off 0 bases at V and 1 base at J, with 9 bases between the two ends. Germline V gene data show CDR1 as MGHRA and CDR2 as YSYEKL. CDR3 length: 15 residues. CDR3 nucleotide sequence: TGCGCCAGCAGCCAAGACGCCAGGCCGAACACTGAAGCTTTCTTT. It translates to CASSQDARPNTEAFF.

This clonotype was observed many times. The DNA of the CDR3 is TGCAGTGCTCCTCGTACAGGGGGCGGGAAAGAGACCCAGTACTTC. Protein product: CSAPRTGGGKETQYF. The chain joins TRBV20-1 to TRBJ2-5, with TRBD1 matching over 9 bases. This CDR3 has 15 residues. The germline gives CDR1 DFQATT, CDR2 SNEGSKA (reference sequence). V was clipped by 5 bases and J by 3 bases; unmatched bases: 10.

This clonotype appeared many times. This CDR3 reads CASSLGGGGFDEQFF. Written as DNA, the CDR3 is TGCGCCAGCAGCTTGGGAGGGGGGGGTTTCGATGAGCAGTTCTTC. The chain uses TRBV5-1 and TRBJ2-1; D may be TRBD2 (7 bases). This CDR3 region has 15 residues. The V gene lost 0 bases and the J gene lost 8 bases, with 15 bases spanning the gap. Germline CDR1 SGHRS, CDR2 YFSETQ.

This clonotype was counted ten times or more. This chain links TRBV7-2 with TRBJ2-1; 7 bases are shared with TRBD2. This CDR3 has 14 amino acids. The V gene's germline CDR1 is SGHTA and CDR2 FQGNSA. Unmatched junction bases numbered 11, after V lost 3 bases and J lost 12 bases. This CDR3 reads CASSLRWEGARQFF. The CDR3 coding sequence is TGTGCCAGCAGCTTGCGTTGGGAGGGCGCAAGGCAGTTCTTC.

V gene TRBV4-2 combines with J gene TRBJ2-4; D is unclear. V was pared by 0 bases and J by 0 bases, with 9 bases between. The CDR3 is 16 amino acids. Germline V gene sequence: CDR1 LGHNA, CDR2 YNFKEQ. CDR3 residues: CASSQDLIIAKNIQYF. In DNA form, the CDR3 reads TGTGCCAGCAGCCAAGATCTCATAATAGCCAAAAACATTCAGTACTTC.

This chain joins TRBV6-2 or TRBV6-3 and TRBJ1-2; 8 positions agree with TRBD1. Germline V gene sequence: CDR1 MNHEY, CDR2 SVGEGT. The CDR3 extends over 16 amino acids. V shed 7 bases and J 1 base; nucleotides not matched to a gene: 11. CDR3 residues: CASKPQPGQVNYGYTF. CDR3 DNA sequence: TGTGCCAGCAAACCTCAACCGGGACAGGTTAACTATGGCTACACCTTC.

The rearrangement uses TRBV2 and TRBJ2-1, with TRBD2 matching 8 bases. Trimming took 6 bases from V and 6 from J; bases not matched to a gene: 13. Germline loops: CDR1 SNHLY, CDR2 FYNNEI. This CDR3 spans 16 amino acids. CDR3 amino acids: CASSAPGGRVSNEQFF. The CDR3 DNA reads as TGTGCCAGCAGCGCGCCGGGGGGGCGGGTGAGCAATGAGCAGTTCTTC.

This clonotype was counted at least ten times. This sequence joins TRBV20-1 and TRBJ2-2, with TRBD1 matching 7 bases. After removal of 3 bases from V and 6 bases from J, the junction contained 4 bases not matched to a gene. The length of the CDR3 is 13 residues. Per germline, CDR1 DFQATT and CDR2 SNEGSKA (reference sequence). CDR3: CSARETGAGELFF. CDR3 coding DNA: TGCAGTGCTAGGGAAACAGGGGCCGGGGAGCTGTTTTTT.

The chain carries TRBV9 and TRBJ2-3; possible D gene TRBD1, 5 bases. CDR3 length equals 14 residues. The germline CDR1 and CDR2 sequences are SGDLS and YYNGEE. Trimming removed 3 bases at V and 7 bases at J, with 15 bases between. For the CDR3, the DNA is TGTGCCAGCAGCGAGGGGCAGGTAACATATACGCAGTATTTT. The encoded protein is CASSEGQVTYTQYF.

This clonotype was detected ten times or more. DNA of the CDR3: TGCGCCAGCAGCTTGGAGACAGAAAGGGATACGCAGTATTTT. Encoded protein: CASSLETERDTQYF. The chain combines TRBV5-1 with TRBJ2-3, with a possible D match to TRBD1 (5 bases). This CDR3 region has 14 residues. V was shortened by 0 bases and J by 6 bases, with 11 bases between the two germline ends. Germline V gene data show CDR1 as SGHRS and CDR2 as YFSETQ.